The 7 T cell receptor beta chains below were found in one sample sequenced in a study of blood T cell repertoires in COVID-19 (dated by TCRdb to about 2020). Library method: the immunoSEQ multiplex PCR assay. TCRdb limited this immuneACCESS table to in-frame rearrangements with V and J called. A share of clones is missing; checked studies link under half to unresolved V genes, and the rest is unexplained. This sample is represented by 50,000 to 65,000 clones; approximately 86% of them were singletons. The ten top clones hold about 1.2% of the sample. Material for sequencing was peripheral blood. Source of these receptors: a man in his fifties or sixties with acute or convalescent COVID-19.

The chain is built from TRBV9 and TRBJ1-1; D remains unclear. The CDR3 has 13 residues. The germline V gene encodes CDR1 SGDLS and CDR2 YYNGEE. Trimming stripped 0 bases from V and 3 bases from J, with 6 bases between. The CDR3 DNA sequence: TGTGCCAGCAGCGTAGCGGAGGACACTGAAGCTTTCTTT. Amino acid sequence: CASSVAEDTEAFF. Supplemented by reference TRBV9 and TRBJ1-1, the full variable domain reads DSGVTQTPKHLITATGQRVTLRCSPRSGDLSVYWYQQSLDQGLQFLIQYYNGEERAKGNILERFSAQQFPDLHSELNLSSLELGDSALYFCASSVAEDTEAFFGQGTRLTVV.

The rearrangement links TRBV14 to TRBJ2-3; TRBD1 matches at 7 bases. Trimming cost V 3 bases and J 3 bases; bases outside gene matches: 9. CDR1 SGHDN and CDR2 FVKESK come from the germline V gene. This CDR3 has 16 amino acids. CDR3 protein: CASSQFQGVITDTQYF. As DNA, the CDR3 is TGTGCCAGCAGCCAGTTTCAGGGGGTCATTACAGATACGCAGTATTTT.

V gene TRBV4-1 combines with J gene TRBJ1-1; possibly TRBD1 for D (6 bases). The CDR3 contains 14 residues. Looked up from germline, CDR1 is MGHRA and CDR2 is YSYEKL. Trimming cost V 5 bases and J 3 bases, with 13 bases left between them. The DNA for the CDR3 is TGCGCCAGCAGCTTCAACAGGGAATACACTGAAGCTTTCTTT. This sequence encodes CASSFNREYTEAFF.

This chain joins TRBV4-1 and TRBJ2-1; 8 bases agree with TRBD2. After removal of 1 base from V and 8 bases from J, the junction contained 10 bases not matched to a gene. The CDR3 consists of 16 residues. The germline V gene encodes CDR1 MGHRA and CDR2 YSYEKL. The CDR3 protein is CASSQAAGGLKYEQFF. CDR3 DNA sequence: TGCGCCAGCAGCCAAGCCGCGGGGGGACTTAAGTATGAGCAGTTCTTC.

This rearrangement joins TRBV24-1 to TRBJ2-5; 11 bases match TRBD2. The trim removed 4 bases at V and 3 bases at J, leaving 3 bases unmatched. Looked up from germline, CDR1 is KGHDR and CDR2 is SFDVKD. The CDR3 extends over 15 amino acids. The CDR3 DNA sequence: TGTGCCACCAGTGACGTTAGCGGGAGGGAAGAGACCCAGTACTTC. Its translation is CATSDVSGREETQYF.

This rearrangement joins TRBV11-3 to TRBJ2-3; 8 nucleotides align to TRBD2. This CDR3 spans 14 amino acids. Germline V gene sequence: CDR1 SGHNT, CDR2 YENEEA. V dropped 8 bases and J dropped 0; count of bases not matched to a gene: 4. In DNA, the CDR3 is TGTGCCAGCGGGGCGGGGGGTAGCACAGATACGCAGTATTTT. It yields the protein CASGAGGSTDTQYF.

The chain combines TRBV15 with TRBJ2-7; 7 bases are a match to TRBD1. CDR3 length equals 14 residues. V was pared by 3 bases and J by 4 bases, with 6 bases of the junction left unmatched. Germline CDR1 LNHNV, CDR2 YYDKDF (reference sequence). The CDR3 region is CATSRTGFVYEQYF. The CDR3, as DNA: TGTGCCACCAGCAGGACAGGGTTCGTTTACGAGCAGTACTTC.